This T cell receptor (beta chain) is drawn from a study of T cell responses to AZD1222 COVID-19 vaccine. The V gene end was trimmed by 4 bases and the J gene end by 7 bases; junction bases not matched to a gene: 4. The V gene's germline CDR1 is LNHDA and CDR2 SQIVND (reference sequence). The CDR3 runs to 15 residues. This table comes from immunoSEQ multiplex PCR, and its TCRdb copy is limited to in-frame clones, with some not included. The sample has approximately 120,000 clones; over 75% are singletons. This clone was found once. V gene TRBV19 combines with J gene TRBJ2-1, with 13 bases that match TRBD2. This clonotype originated in an adult in good health. The material was peripheral blood, obtained on day 0 of AZD1222 vaccination. This CDR3 is CASSKGLAGLNEQFF. The CDR3 bases are TGTGCCAGTAGTAAGGGACTAGCGGGACTAAATGAGCAGTTCTTC.